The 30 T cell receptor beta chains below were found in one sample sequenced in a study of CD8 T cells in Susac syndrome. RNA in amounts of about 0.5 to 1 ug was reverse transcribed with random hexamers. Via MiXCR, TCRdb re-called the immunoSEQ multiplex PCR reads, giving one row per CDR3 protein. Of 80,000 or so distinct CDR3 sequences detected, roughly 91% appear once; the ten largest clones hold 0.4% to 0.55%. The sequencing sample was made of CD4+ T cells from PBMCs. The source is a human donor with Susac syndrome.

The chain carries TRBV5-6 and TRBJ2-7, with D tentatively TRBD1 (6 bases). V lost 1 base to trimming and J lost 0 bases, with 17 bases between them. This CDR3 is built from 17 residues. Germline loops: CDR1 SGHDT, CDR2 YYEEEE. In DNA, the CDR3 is TGTGCCAGCAGCTTGCGGTCGACAGGACCTAGCTCCTACGAGCAGTACTTC. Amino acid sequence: CASSLRSTGPSSYEQYF.

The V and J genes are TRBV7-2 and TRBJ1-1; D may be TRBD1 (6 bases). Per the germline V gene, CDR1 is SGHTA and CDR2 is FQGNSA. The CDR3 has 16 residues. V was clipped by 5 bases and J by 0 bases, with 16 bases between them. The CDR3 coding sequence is TGTGCCAGCAGCCAGAGCGCCTGGGGGCTGAACACTGAAGCTTTCTTT. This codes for CASSQSAWGLNTEAFF. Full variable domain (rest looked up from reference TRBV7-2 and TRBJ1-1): GAGVSQSPSNKVTEKGKDVELRCDPISGHTALYWYRQSLGQGLEFLIYFQGNSAPDKSGLPSDRFSAERTGGSVSTLTIQRTQQEDSAVYLCASSQSAWGLNTEAFFGQGTRLTVV.

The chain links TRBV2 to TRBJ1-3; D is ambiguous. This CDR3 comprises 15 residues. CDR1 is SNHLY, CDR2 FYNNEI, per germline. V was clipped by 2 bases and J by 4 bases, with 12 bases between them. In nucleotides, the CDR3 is TGTGCCAGCAGTGAAAGACACAGAGAGGGAAACACCATATATTTT. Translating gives CASSERHREGNTIYF.

This CDR3 reads CASKETSTDTQYF. The DNA for the CDR3 is TGTGCCAGCAAGGAGACTAGCACAGATACGCAGTATTTT. This chain connects TRBV6-5 to TRBJ2-3; no reliable D call. Trimming removed 7 bases at V and 0 bases at J, with 8 bases between. The germline CDR1 and CDR2 sequences are MNHEY and SVGAGI. The CDR3 totals 13 residues.

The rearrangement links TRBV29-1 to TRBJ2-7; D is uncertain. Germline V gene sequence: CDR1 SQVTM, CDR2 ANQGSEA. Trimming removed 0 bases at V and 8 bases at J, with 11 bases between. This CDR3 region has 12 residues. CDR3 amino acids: CSVEDKQDQQYF. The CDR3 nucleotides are TGCAGCGTTGAAGATAAGCAGGACCAGCAGTACTTC.

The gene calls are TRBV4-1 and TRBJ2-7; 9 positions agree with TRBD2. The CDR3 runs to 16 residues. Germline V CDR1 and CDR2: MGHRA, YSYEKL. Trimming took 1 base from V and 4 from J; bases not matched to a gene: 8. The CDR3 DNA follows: TGCGCCAGCAGCCAAGCTGCCCTAGCGGGGCTTTACGAGCAGTACTTC. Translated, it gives CASSQAALAGLYEQYF.

The CDR3 nucleotides read TGCAGCTCGGACAGCTCTAACTATGGCTACACCTTC. Translating gives CSSDSSNYGYTF. The rearrangement joins TRBV29-1 to TRBJ1-2, with D maybe TRBD1 (6 bases). The germline gives CDR1 SQVTM, CDR2 ANQGSEA. The CDR3 has 12 amino acids. Trimming took 8 bases from V and 0 from J, leaving 10 bases between them. Full variable domain (rest looked up from reference TRBV29-1 and TRBJ1-2): SAVISQKPSRDICQRGTSLTIQCQVDSQVTMMFWYRQQPGQSLTLIATANQGSEATYESGFVIDKFPISRPNLTFSTLTVSNMSPEDSSIYLCSSDSSNYGYTFGSGTRLTVV.

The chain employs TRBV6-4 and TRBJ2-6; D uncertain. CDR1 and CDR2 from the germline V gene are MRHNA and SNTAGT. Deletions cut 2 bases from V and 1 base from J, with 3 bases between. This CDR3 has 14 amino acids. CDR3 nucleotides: TGTGCCAGCAGTGACAAATCTGGGGCCAACGTCCTGACTTTC. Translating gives CASSDKSGANVLTF.

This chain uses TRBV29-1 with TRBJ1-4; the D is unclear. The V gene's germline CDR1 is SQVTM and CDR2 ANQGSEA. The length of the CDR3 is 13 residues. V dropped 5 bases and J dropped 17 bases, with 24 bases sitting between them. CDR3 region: CSVHLRHSNSCFF. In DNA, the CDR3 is TGCAGCGTTCACTTGAGGCACTCAAACTCCTGTTTTTTT.

The CDR3 region is CASSRSGGASYEQYF. The CDR3 DNA reads as TGTGCCAGCAGTCGCAGCGGGGGGGCAAGTTACGAGCAGTACTTC. The rearrangement uses TRBV27 and TRBJ2-7; 10 bases map to TRBD2. V lost 5 bases to trimming and J lost 4 bases; unmatched junction nucleotides: 8. Germline V gives CDR1 MNHEY, CDR2 SMNVEV (reference sequence). CDR3 length: 15 amino acids.

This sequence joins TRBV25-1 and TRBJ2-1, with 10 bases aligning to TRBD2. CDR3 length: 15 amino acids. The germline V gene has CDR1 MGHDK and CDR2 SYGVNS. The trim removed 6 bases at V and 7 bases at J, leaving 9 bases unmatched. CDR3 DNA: TGTGCCAGCAGGACTAGCGGGCCAACCGTGAATGAGCAGTTCTTC. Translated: CASRTSGPTVNEQFF.

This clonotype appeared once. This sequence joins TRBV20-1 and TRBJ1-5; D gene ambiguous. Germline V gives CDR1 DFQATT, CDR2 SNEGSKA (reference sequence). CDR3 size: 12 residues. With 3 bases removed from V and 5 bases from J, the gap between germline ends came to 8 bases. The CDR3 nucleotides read TGCAGTGCTAGTCGAGTGGATCAGCCCCAGCATTTT. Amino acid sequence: CSASRVDQPQHF.

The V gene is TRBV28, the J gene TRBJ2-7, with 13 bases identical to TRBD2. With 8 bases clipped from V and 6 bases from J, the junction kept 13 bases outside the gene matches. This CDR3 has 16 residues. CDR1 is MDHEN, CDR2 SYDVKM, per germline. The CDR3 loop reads CASELPGLAGVREQYF. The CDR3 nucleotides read TGTGCCAGCGAGTTACCAGGACTAGCGGGAGTTCGCGAGCAGTACTTC.

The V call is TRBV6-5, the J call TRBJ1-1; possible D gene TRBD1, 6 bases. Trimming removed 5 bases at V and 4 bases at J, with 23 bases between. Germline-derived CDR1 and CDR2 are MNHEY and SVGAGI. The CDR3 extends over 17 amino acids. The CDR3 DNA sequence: TGTGCCAGCAGTAACCCTGATAGAGGGGGGGGCCGCACTGAAGCTTTCTTT. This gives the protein CASSNPDRGGGRTEAFF.

CDR3 loop: CASIVGAGASYGYTF. In DNA form, the CDR3 reads TGTGCCAGCATCGTTGGGGCAGGGGCTAGTTATGGCTACACCTTC. V is TRBV7-2 and J is TRBJ1-2, with D possibly being TRBD1 (6 bases). The CDR3 is 15 residues long. CDR1 SGHTA and CDR2 FQGNSA come from the germline V gene. V lost 7 bases to trimming and J lost 5 bases, with 20 bases between them.

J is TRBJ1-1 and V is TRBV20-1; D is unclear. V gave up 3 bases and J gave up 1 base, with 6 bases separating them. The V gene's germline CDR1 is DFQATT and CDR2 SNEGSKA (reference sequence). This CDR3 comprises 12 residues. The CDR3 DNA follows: TGCAGTGCTAGTTTAGAGAACACTGAAGCTTTCTTT. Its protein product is CSASLENTEAFF.

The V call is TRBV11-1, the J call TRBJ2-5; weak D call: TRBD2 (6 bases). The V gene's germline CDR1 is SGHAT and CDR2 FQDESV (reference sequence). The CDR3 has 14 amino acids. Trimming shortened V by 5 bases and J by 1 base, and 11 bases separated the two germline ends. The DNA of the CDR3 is TGTGCCAGCAGCCCAGGGACTTTCCAAGAGACCCAGTACTTC. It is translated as CASSPGTFQETQYF.

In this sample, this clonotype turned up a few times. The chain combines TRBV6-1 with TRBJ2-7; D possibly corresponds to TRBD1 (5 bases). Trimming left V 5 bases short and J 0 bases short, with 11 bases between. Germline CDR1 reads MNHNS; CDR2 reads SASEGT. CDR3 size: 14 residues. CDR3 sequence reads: CASSFGASSYEQYF. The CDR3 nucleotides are TGTGCCAGCAGTTTTGGGGCTAGCTCCTACGAGCAGTACTTC.

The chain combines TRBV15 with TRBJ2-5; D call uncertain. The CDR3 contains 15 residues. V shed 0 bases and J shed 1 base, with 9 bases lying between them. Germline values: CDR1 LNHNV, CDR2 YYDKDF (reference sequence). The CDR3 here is CATSRDSGIQETQYF. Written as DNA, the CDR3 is TGTGCCACCAGCAGAGATTCGGGTATCCAAGAGACCCAGTACTTC.

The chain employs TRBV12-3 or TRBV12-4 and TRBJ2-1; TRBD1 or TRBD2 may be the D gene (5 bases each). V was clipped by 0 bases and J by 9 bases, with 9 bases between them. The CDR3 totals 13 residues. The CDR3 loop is CASSLAGPGEQFF. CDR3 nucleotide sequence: TGTGCCAGCAGTTTAGCGGGACCGGGTGAGCAGTTCTTC.

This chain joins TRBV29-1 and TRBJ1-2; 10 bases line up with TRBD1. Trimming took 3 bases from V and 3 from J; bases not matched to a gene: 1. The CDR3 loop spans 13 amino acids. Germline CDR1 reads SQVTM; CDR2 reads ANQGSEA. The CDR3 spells CSVDGQGDYGYTF. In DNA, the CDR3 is TGCAGCGTTGACGGACAGGGGGACTATGGCTACACCTTC.

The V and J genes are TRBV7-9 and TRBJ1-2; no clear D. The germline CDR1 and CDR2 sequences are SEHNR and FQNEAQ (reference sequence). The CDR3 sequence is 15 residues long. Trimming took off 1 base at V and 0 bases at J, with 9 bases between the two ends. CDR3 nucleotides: TGTGCCAGCAGCTTAGGGCAGAACACTAACTATGGCTACACCTTC. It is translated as CASSLGQNTNYGYTF.

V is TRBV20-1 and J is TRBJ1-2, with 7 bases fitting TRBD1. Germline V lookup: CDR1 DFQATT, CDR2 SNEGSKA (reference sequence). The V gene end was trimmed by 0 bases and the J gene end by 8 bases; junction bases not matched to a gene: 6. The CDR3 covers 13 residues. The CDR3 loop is CSAREKTGQGYTF. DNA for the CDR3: TGCAGTGCTAGAGAAAAGACAGGGCAAGGCTACACCTTC.

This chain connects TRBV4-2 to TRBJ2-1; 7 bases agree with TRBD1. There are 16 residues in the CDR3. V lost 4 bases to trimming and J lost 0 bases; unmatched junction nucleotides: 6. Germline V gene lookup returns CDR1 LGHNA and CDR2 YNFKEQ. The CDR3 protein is CASSPLRDSSYNEQFF. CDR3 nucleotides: TGTGCCAGCAGCCCCCTCCGGGACAGCTCCTACAATGAGCAGTTCTTC.

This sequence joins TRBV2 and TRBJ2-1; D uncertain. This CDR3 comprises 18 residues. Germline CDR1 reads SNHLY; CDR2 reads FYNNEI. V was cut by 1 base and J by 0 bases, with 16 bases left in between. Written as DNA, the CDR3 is TGTGCCAGCAGTGAAGGACCTTTGCGGTGGAGCTCCTACAATGAGCAGTTCTTC. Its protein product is CASSEGPLRWSSYNEQFF.

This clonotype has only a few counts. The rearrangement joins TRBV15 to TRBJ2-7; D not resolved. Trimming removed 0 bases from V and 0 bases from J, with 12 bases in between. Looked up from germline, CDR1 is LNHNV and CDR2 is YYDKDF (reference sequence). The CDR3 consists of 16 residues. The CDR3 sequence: CATSRDYASNSYEQYF. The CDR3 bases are TGTGCCACCAGCAGAGATTACGCATCCAACTCCTACGAGCAGTACTTC.

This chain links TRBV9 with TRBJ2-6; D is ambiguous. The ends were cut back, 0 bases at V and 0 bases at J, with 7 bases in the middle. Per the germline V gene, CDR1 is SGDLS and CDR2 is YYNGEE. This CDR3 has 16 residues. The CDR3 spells CASSVGLGSGANVLTF. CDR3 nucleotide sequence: TGTGCCAGCAGCGTAGGACTCGGCTCTGGGGCCAACGTCCTGACTTTC.

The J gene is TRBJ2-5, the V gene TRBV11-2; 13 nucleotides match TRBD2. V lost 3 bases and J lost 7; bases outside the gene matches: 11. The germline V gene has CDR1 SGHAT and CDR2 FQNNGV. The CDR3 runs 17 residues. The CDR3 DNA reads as TGTGCCAGCAGCTTGGAACCACTAGCGGGAGGGCAGGTGACCCAGTACTTC. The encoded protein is CASSLEPLAGGQVTQYF.

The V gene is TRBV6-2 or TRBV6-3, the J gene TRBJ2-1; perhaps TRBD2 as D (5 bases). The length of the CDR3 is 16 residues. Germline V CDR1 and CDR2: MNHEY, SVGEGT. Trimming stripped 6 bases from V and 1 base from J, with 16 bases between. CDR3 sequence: CASRSSIWGSYNEQFF. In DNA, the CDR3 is TGTGCCAGCAGGTCTAGCATATGGGGATCCTACAATGAGCAGTTCTTC.

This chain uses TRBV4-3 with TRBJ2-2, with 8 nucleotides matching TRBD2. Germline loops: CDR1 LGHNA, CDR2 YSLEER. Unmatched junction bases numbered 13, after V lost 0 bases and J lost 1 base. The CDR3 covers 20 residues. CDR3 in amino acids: CASSQELGTSFPWNTGELFF. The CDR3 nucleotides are TGCGCCAGCAGCCAAGAATTGGGGACTAGTTTCCCCTGGAACACCGGGGAGCTGTTTTTT.